The rows below give T cell receptor beta chains drawn from one sample of a study of T cells in Graves' hyperthyroidism and ophthalmopathy. TCRdb used MiXCR to reprocess the multiplex PCR reads, holding one entry per CDR3 protein. This sample yields 330,000 or so distinct CDR3 sequences, of which less than 20% are seen a single time; around 15% belongs to the top ten. Material for sequencing was blood. The receptors here all came from a woman in her thirties or forties with Graves' ophthalmopathy. Each CDR3 is given with its conserved first and last residue. Part of the rows lack a size; the others show once, few, many or a class for expanded clones.

>TRBV30|TRBJ1-6|many
CAWSRRRTGNSPLHF
>TRBV7-2|TRBJ2-7|many
CASSPTVSSGPLF
>TRBV6-1|TRBJ1-1|many
CASRTGENTEAFF
>TRBV27|TRBJ1-1|many
CASSLSGGEGEAFF
>TRBV6-1|TRBJ1-2|once
CASTGLEGYTF
>TRBV2|TRBJ2-7|once
CASSGQPQGQHSYEQYF
>TRBV6-4|TRBJ2-7|many
CASSRSGRVPLGGEQYF
>TRBV6-2/TRBV6-3|TRBJ1-5|many
CASKVGQGQPQHF
>TRBV28|TRBJ1-5|many
CASSLPTGAVQPQHF
>TRBV7-3|TRBJ2-5|many
CASRPSGVETQYF
>TRBV9|TRBJ2-7|many
CASSDRDGSYYEQYF
>TRBV30|TRBJ2-7|NA
CAWTARDRGRDEQYF
>TRBV28|TRBJ1-1|many
CASSSRTDIGAFF
>TRBV28|TRBJ2-7|many
CASSQSQGWSYEQYF
>TRBV7-9|TRBJ2-5|many
CASTTSGRDYQETQYF
>TRBV27|TRBJ2-7|many
CASRSGLGLGSYEQYF
>TRBV12-3/TRBV12-4|TRBJ1-1|many
CATVPEAFF
>TRBV29-1|TRBJ2-2|few
CSVQTGGNTGELFF
>TRBV2|TRBJ1-3|many
CASSEDPWSSGNTIYF
>TRBV7-9|TRBJ2-7|NA
CASSLATTGGYEQYF
>TRBV20-1|TRBJ2-7|many
CSAISGTDLYEQYF
>TRBV6-1|TRBJ1-5|many
CASRDDRGPGQPQHF
>TRBV20-1|TRBJ2-7|many
CSAEHGEYEQYF
>TRBV24-1|TRBJ2-2|many
CATSDLMTSGTVPPHTGELFF
>TRBV5-1|TRBJ2-7|NA
CASSLQTGSLYEQYF
>TRBV12-3/TRBV12-4|TRBJ2-7|many
CASSLAAGQAYEQYF
>TRBV7-2|TRBJ1-1|many
CASSFRQGRPEAFF
>TRBV10-3|TRBJ1-1|many
CAIMKTGHTEAFF
>TRBV6-5|TRBJ2-2|many
CASSLNGATGELFF
>TRBV24-1|TRBJ2-7|many
CATSDSGTGASYEQYF
>TRBV6-2/TRBV6-3|TRBJ2-7|many
CASTATRAGWSEQYF
>TRBV29-1|TRBJ2-4|many
CSVAGGKNIQYF
>TRBV24-1|TRBJ1-1|NA
CATSDFTGGTEAFF
>TRBV27|TRBJ1-2|NA
CASSPLLGTAPYGYTF
>TRBV30|TRBJ1-5|many
CAWSRQDGQPQHF
>TRBV28|TRBJ2-5|many
CASSVGDRTQETQYF
>TRBV6-1|TRBJ2-7|few
CASSEGSSLYEQYF
>TRBV20-1|TRBJ2-7|few
CSARDPGNPYEQYF
>TRBV30|TRBJ2-7|many
CAWSVGSGNYEQYF
>TRBV9|TRBJ1-5|few
CASAPGSNQPQHF
>TRBV28|TRBJ2-5|many
CASSPIPTDETQYF
>TRBV24-1|TRBJ2-1|NA
CATGLTSGSYNEQFF
>TRBV12-3/TRBV12-4|TRBJ1-1|few
CASSQTTVHAFF
>TRBV6-5|TRBJ1-1|NA
CASSYAGTLNTEAFF
>TRBV6-2/TRBV6-3|TRBJ2-5|many
CASGRTEETQYF
>TRBV12-3/TRBV12-4|TRBJ1-5|NA
CASSIGIYQPQRF
>TRBV10-3|TRBJ1-2|many
CATQTGGADYGYTF
>TRBV20-1|TRBJ2-7|many
CSAREMASASYEQYF
>TRBV6-2/TRBV6-3|TRBJ1-1|NA
CASSYSRGAGVTEAFF
>TRBV4-1|TRBJ1-3|many
CASSQVGVSGNTIYF
>TRBV5-6|TRBJ2-7|many
CASSLSGRAWEQYF
>TRBV30|TRBJ2-7|many
CAWSYRLPSYEQYF
>TRBV6-5|TRBJ2-7|many
CASRRTGRGGEQYF
>TRBV12-3/TRBV12-4|TRBJ1-5|many
CASSSTGDRQPQHF
>TRBV6-2/TRBV6-3|TRBJ1-1|many
CASSQLTRGYTEAFF
>TRBV12-3/TRBV12-4|TRBJ2-5|NA
CASGTIAGGPQETQYF
>TRBV6-5|TRBJ1-1|many
CASKAGGSTTEAFF
>TRBV30|TRBJ1-2|many
CAWKNRQVTNYGYTF